What follows are 12 T cell receptor beta chains derived from one specimen sequenced in a study of Ad26.COV2.S vaccination and SARS-CoV-2 variants. Treatment described: roughly 19 received Ad26.COV2.S at low or high dose, single or two shots; roughly five received placebo; per-sample allocation not given. The samples date from day 63 after the first vaccine or placebo injection. Method: immunoSEQ multiplex PCR; TCRdb's copy keeps in-frame clones and lacks some. The data show 400,000 to 500,000 clones, around 87% seen once. This specimen consisted of peripheral blood, obtained in a trial of Ad26.COV2.S vaccine versus placebo. The receptors stem from a person aged 18-60 years who received the Ad26.COV2.S COVID-19 vaccine or a placebo.

This chain connects TRBV19 to TRBJ1-4; no definite D call. Germline V lookup: CDR1 LNHDA, CDR2 SQIVND (reference sequence). This CDR3 has 15 amino acids. Trimming pared 6 bases from V and 1 base from J, leaving 12 bases between. Here the CDR3 reads CASSKGAGTNEKLFF. In DNA, the CDR3 is TGTGCCAGTAGCAAGGGCGCGGGAACTAATGAAAAACTGTTTTTT. The full variable domain, rest sourced from reference TRBV19 and TRBJ1-4, is DGGITQSPKYLFRKEGQNVTLSCEQNLNHDAMYWYRQDPGQGLRLIYYSQIVNDFQKGDIAEGYSVSREKKESFPLTVTSAQKNPTAFYLCASSKGAGTNEKLFFGSGTQLSVL.

J is TRBJ2-3 and V is TRBV7-9, with 9 bases matching TRBD1. Per the germline V gene, CDR1 is SEHNR and CDR2 is FQNEAQ (reference sequence). With 5 bases clipped from V and 1 base from J, the junction kept 4 bases outside the gene matches. The CDR3 runs to 15 residues. CDR3 DNA: TGTGCCAGCAGCCGGGGACAGGGTGGCACAGATACGCAGTATTTT. This codes for CASSRGQGGTDTQYF.

This chain joins TRBV3-1 (or the pseudogene TRBV3-2) and TRBJ2-1; D unresolved. Germline assignment: CDR1 LGHDT and CDR2 YNNKEL (reference sequence). This CDR3 spans 15 amino acids. V was cut by 0 bases and J by 3 bases, with 9 bases left in between. The CDR3 protein is CASSQEDGVYNEQFF. Here the CDR3 DNA reads TGTGCCAGCAGCCAAGAGGACGGAGTCTACAATGAGCAGTTCTTC.

This chain uses TRBV28 with TRBJ2-1; unclear D gene. The ends were cut back, 3 bases at V and 0 bases at J, with 12 bases in the middle. Germline assignment: CDR1 MDHEN and CDR2 SYDVKM. This CDR3 has 16 residues. The CDR3 is CASSLVLESSYNEQFF. The CDR3, as DNA: TGTGCCAGCAGTTTGGTGTTAGAAAGCTCCTACAATGAGCAGTTCTTC.

The rearrangement links TRBV4-1 to TRBJ2-3; 13 bases line up with TRBD2. Trimming at V came to 0 bases and at J to 3 bases, leaving 3 bases not matched to a gene. Germline CDR1 and CDR2: MGHRA and YSYEKL. The CDR3 sequence is 17 residues long. CDR3 in DNA: TGCGCCAGCAGCCAAGATCGGACTAGCGGGGGAACAGATACGCAGTATTTT. Its protein product is CASSQDRTSGGTDTQYF.

This clone was counted a few times. The rearrangement uses TRBV10-3 and TRBJ1-2; possibly TRBD1 for D (5 bases). V lost 6 bases, J lost 8 bases, and 13 bases lay in between. Per germline, CDR1 ENHRY and CDR2 SYGVKD. This CDR3 is built from 12 residues. CDR3 nucleotides: TGTGCCATCAGCTTGGCAGGGTTCGGCTACACCTTC. It specifies CAISLAGFGYTF.

The chain recombines TRBV6-2 or TRBV6-3 with TRBJ2-2; 8 nucleotides match TRBD1. V shed 4 bases, J shed 3 bases, and the junction held 7 bases outside the gene matches. This CDR3 spans 16 amino acids. Germline CDR1 MNHEY, CDR2 SVGEGT. The CDR3 bases are TGTGCCAGCAGTTTAATGACAGGGGCCTACACCGGGGAGCTGTTTTTT. Protein sequence: CASSLMTGAYTGELFF.

The chain couples TRBV14 to TRBJ1-3; D is undetermined. The CDR3 length is 11 residues. V was pared by 7 bases and J by 3 bases, with 4 bases between. Germline loops: CDR1 SGHDN, CDR2 FVKESK. CDR3 sequence: CASTYGNTIYF. The CDR3 DNA follows: TGTGCCAGCACCTATGGAAACACCATATATTTT.

In regard to this clone: The sample holds other DNA sequences that translate to the same CDR3. The V and J genes are TRBV29-1 and TRBJ1-1; D is ambiguous. Germline values: CDR1 SQVTM, CDR2 ANQGSEA. CDR3 length: 12 residues. The V end lost 3 bases, the J end lost 2 bases, and 7 bases lay between the germline ends. Written as DNA, the CDR3 is TGCAGCGTTGATTCAGGAAACACTGAAGCTTTCTTT. Translation gives CSVDSGNTEAFF.

This clone was picked up one time. The chain carries TRBV6-2 or TRBV6-3 and TRBJ2-5; 10 bases line up with TRBD2. The CDR3 covers 17 residues. Trimming removed 2 bases from V and 4 bases from J; junction bases left unmatched: 10. The germline V gene encodes CDR1 MNHEY and CDR2 SVGEGT. The CDR3 DNA is TGTGCCAGCAGTTACCCTTTGGAGCGGGGGGGCCTAGAGACCCAGTACTTC. It is translated as CASSYPLERGGLETQYF.

This clone was seen a single time. This chain connects TRBV18 to TRBJ1-1; D is perhaps TRBD1 (6 bases). V was shortened by 6 bases and J by 5 bases, with 16 bases between the two germline ends. The V gene's germline CDR1 is KGHSH and CDR2 LQKENI. The CDR3 spans 14 residues. CDR3 sequence: CASSTGGHKTEAFF. The CDR3 coding sequence is TGTGCCAGCTCTACCGGGGGGCACAAGACTGAAGCTTTCTTT.

This chain connects TRBV19 to TRBJ2-2; TRBD1 agrees at 7 bases. Germline V gives CDR1 LNHDA, CDR2 SQIVND (reference sequence). The CDR3 consists of 14 residues. The V segment lost 1 base and the J segment 6 bases; nucleotides outside the gene matches: 2. CDR3 in amino acids: CASSIGGQPGELFF. The CDR3 DNA is TGTGCCAGTAGTATAGGGGGACAGCCCGGGGAGCTGTTTTTT.